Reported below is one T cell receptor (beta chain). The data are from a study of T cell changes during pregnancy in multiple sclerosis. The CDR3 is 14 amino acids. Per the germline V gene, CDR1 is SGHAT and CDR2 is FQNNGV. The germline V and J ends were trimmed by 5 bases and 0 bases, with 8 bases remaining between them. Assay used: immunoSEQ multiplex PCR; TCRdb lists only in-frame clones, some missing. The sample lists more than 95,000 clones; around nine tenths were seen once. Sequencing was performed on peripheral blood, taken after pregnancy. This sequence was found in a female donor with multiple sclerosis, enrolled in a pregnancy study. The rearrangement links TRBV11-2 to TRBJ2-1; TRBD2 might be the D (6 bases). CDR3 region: CASSQGLSYNEQFF. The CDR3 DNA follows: TGTGCCAGCAGCCAGGGACTCTCCTACAATGAGCAGTTCTTC.